This record covers a single T cell receptor beta chain. The data belong to a study of blood T cell repertoires in COVID-19. Study in general: There were acute and convalescent COVID-19 samples, and they came from the United States, Italy and Spain. PBMCs, B-cell-depleted T cells, or T cells provided the cDNA or gDNA that made up the material.

Authors' data handling: Amplification of reference gene primers was used by the study to estimate nucleated cell counts. The protocol was immunoSEQ multiplex PCR, while the TCRdb copy is restricted to in-frame clones and leaves out a portion. D and trimming were read from the DNA, whereas the V and J calls and clone size are those reported in that table. The table records 200,000 to 300,000 clones, around 88% of them present only once. This CDR3 is 11 amino acids long. Between the trimmed V and J ends, which lost 7 bases and 7 bases, there was a span of 10 bases. Per germline, CDR1 MNHNY and CDR2 SVGAGI (reference sequence).

Sequenced: peripheral blood. This rearrangement joins TRBV6-6 to TRBJ1-1; D remains ambiguous. The receptor's source is a man aged 80 or over with acute or convalescent COVID-19. The CDR3 bases are TGTGCCAGCACCCGGACTAATGAAGCTTTCTTT. This encodes CASTRTNEAFF.